Below are 18 T cell receptor beta chains sequenced from a single sample in a study of blood T cells in healthy people across ages. PCR was performed a second time for about 6 to 12 cycles using a sample-barcoded 5' primer and a J-beta primer mix. MiXCR was run by TCRdb on the 5' RACE reads, yielding one entry per CDR3 protein. This sample yields about 400,000 distinct CDR3 sequences, of which 50% to 60% are seen a single time; 45% to 55% belongs to the top ten. The specimen was blood. All receptors derive from a man in his sixties in good health.

The V call is TRBV20-1, the J call TRBJ2-7; D is ambiguous. Trimming stripped 1 base from V and 4 bases from J, with 11 bases between. The CDR3 covers 13 residues. CDR1 and CDR2 from the germline V gene are DFQATT and SNEGSKA (reference sequence). CDR3 residues: CSARVGVGYEQYF. The CDR3 nucleotides read TGCAGTGCTAGAGTTGGGGTTGGGTACGAGCAGTACTTC.

As for this clonotype: Possible read error: a much larger clone is one base away. The chain uses TRBV7-9 and TRBJ2-7; TRBD1 might be the D (6 bases). This CDR3 has 15 residues. Trimming shortened V by 1 base and J by 6 bases, and 16 bases separated the two germline ends. Per germline, CDR1 SEHNR and CDR2 FQNEAQ (reference sequence). The CDR3 coding sequence is TGTGCCAGCAGCTTAGACAGGGCCAAAACCTCCGAGCAGTACTTC. As protein: CASSLDRAKTSEQYF.

This clonotype was seen only a few times. V usage is TRBV12-3 or TRBV12-4 and J usage is TRBJ2-7, with TRBD2 as a possible D gene (6 bases). Trimming stripped 7 bases from V and 3 bases from J, with 16 bases between. The CDR3 runs 14 residues. The CDR3 coding sequence is TGTGCCAGCACCCGTGGCGGGGTCGACTACGAGCAGTACTTC. Its translation is CASTRGGVDYEQYF.

V and J are TRBV21-1 and TRBJ1-5. TRBV21-1 is classified as a pseudogene. The CDR3 has 11 residues. The CDR3 spells CASSKGSPQHF. The CDR3 nucleotides are TGTGCCAGCAGCAAAGGCTCGCCCCAGCATTTT.

The chain is built from TRBV9 and TRBJ2-3; 7 nucleotides agree with TRBD1. V was clipped by 1 base and J by 2 bases; unmatched bases: 4. This CDR3 has 15 residues. Germline CDR1 SGDLS, CDR2 YYNGEE. The CDR3 DNA is TGTGCCAGCAGCGTAACAGGGGTCCCCACAGATACGCAGTATTTT. Protein: CASSVTGVPTDTQYF.

The genes are TRBV20-1 and TRBJ2-3, with unresolved D. The CDR3 is made up of 12 amino acids. Trimming shortened V by 6 bases and J by 6 bases, and 13 bases separated the two germline ends. Germline V gene data show CDR1 as DFQATT and CDR2 as SNEGSKA (reference sequence). CDR3 protein: CSAIKPVDTQYF. The CDR3 region has the DNA TGCAGTGCCATCAAACCGGTGGATACGCAGTATTTT.

For this clonotype: One base away lies a much larger clone, so this may be a sequencing read error. J is TRBJ2-1 and V is TRBV12-3 or TRBV12-4; 14 bases are shared with TRBD2. Trimming removed 4 bases from V and 11 bases from J; junction bases left unmatched: 4. This CDR3 contains 14 residues. This chain's CDR3 is CASSYGTSGSKQFF. CDR3 nucleotides: TGTGCCAGCAGTTACGGGACTAGCGGGAGTAAGCAGTTCTTC.

The rearrangement joins TRBV12-3 or TRBV12-4 to TRBJ2-5; tentatively, D is TRBD1 or TRBD2 (5 bases each). The V end was cut by 5 bases, the J end by 5 bases, with 21 bases between. This CDR3 is built from 16 residues. CDR3 protein: CASSRSGAAGGETQYF. The CDR3 coding sequence is TGTGCCAGCAGTCGGTCCGGGGCAGCCGGTGGGGAGACCCAGTACTTC.

The chain couples TRBV15 to TRBJ2-5; the match to TRBD2 covers 7 bases. Germline assignment: CDR1 LNHNV and CDR2 YYDKDF (reference sequence). CDR3 length: 14 amino acids. Germline trimming cut 5 bases from V and 0 bases from J; bases unmatched to any gene: 3. This CDR3 is CATSGRVYQETQYF. The CDR3 DNA reads TGTGCCACCAGCGGGAGGGTTTACCAAGAGACCCAGTACTTC. The whole variable domain, remainder taken from reference TRBV15 and TRBJ2-5, is DAMVIQNPRYQVTQFGKPVTLSCSQTLNHNVMYWYQQKSSQAPKLLFHYYDKDFNNEADTPDNFQSRRPNTSFCFLDIRSPGLGDTAMYLCATSGRVYQETQYFGPGTRLLVL.

This clonotype came up a few times. The rearrangement links TRBV29-1 to TRBJ2-7; maybe TRBD1 (6 bases). Germline V lookup: CDR1 SQVTM, CDR2 ANQGSEA. The germline V and J ends were trimmed by 4 bases and 4 bases, with 17 bases remaining between them. This CDR3 is 14 amino acids long. This CDR3 is CSVVGGAPPYEQYF. The CDR3 DNA is TGCAGCGTTGTAGGGGGAGCCCCTCCATACGAGCAGTACTTC.

A note on this clonotype: A read error may produce the germline difference seen at one junction end. The chain uses TRBV12-3 or TRBV12-4 and TRBJ2-1, with TRBD2 identical over 8 bases. This CDR3 region has 16 residues. The CDR3 loop is CAGSLITGGSYNEQFF. The CDR3 nucleotides read TGTGCCGGCAGTTTAATCACGGGGGGGTCCTACAATGAGCAGTTCTTC.

The CDR3 here is CASSPPALKAEQFF. Here the CDR3 DNA reads TGTGCCAGCTCACCACCGGCCCTTAAGGCCGAGCAGTTCTTC. V and J are TRBV18 and TRBJ2-1; no firm D call. V lost 0 bases and J lost 10, with 13 bases in between. CDR3 length: 14 residues. From germline, CDR1 is KGHSH and CDR2 LQKENI.

CDR3 sequence: CASGLFGTGANVLTF. The CDR3 DNA follows: TGTGCTAGTGGTTTGTTCGGGACTGGGGCCAACGTCCTGACTTTC. The V gene is TRBV12-5, the J gene TRBJ2-6; possible D gene TRBD2, 5 bases. V lost 2 bases and J 2 bases, leaving 7 bases between the germline ends. Germline values: CDR1 LGHNT, CDR2 FRNRAP. CDR3 size: 15 residues. The full variable domain, its missing parts supplied by reference TRBV12-5 and TRBJ2-6, is DARVTQTPRHKVTEMGQEVTMRCQPILGHNTVFWYRQTMMQGLELLAYFRNRAPLDDSGMPKDRFSAEMPDATLATLKIQPSEPRDSAVYFCASGLFGTGANVLTFGAGSRLTVL.

This clonotype was found a few times. The genes are TRBV20-1 and TRBJ2-5; no definite D call. The J call is in doubt because the DNA end fits TRBJ2-7 better. CDR3 length: 10 residues. Germline lookup yields CDR1 DFQATT and CDR2 SNEGSKA (reference sequence). CDR3 sequence (DNA): TGCAGTGCTAGCGACTCCGAGCAGTACTTC. It specifies CSASDSEQYF.

The sample holds many counts of this clonotype. The V call is TRBV4-3, the J call TRBJ2-5, with 7 bases identical to TRBD2. Trimming at V came to 4 bases and at J to 3 bases, leaving 8 bases not matched to a gene. The CDR3 covers 15 residues. Germline V gene data show CDR1 as LGHNA and CDR2 as YSLEER. The CDR3 loop is CASSPLAESKETQYF. The CDR3 DNA follows: TGCGCCAGCAGCCCCCTAGCGGAGTCCAAAGAGACCCAGTACTTC.

A word on this clonotype: This may come from a read error, since a much larger clone is one base off. The rearrangement joins TRBV7-2 to TRBJ2-2, with D possibly matching TRBD2 (6 bases). This CDR3 contains 14 residues. CDR1 and CDR2 from the germline V gene are SGHTA and FQGNSA. V was trimmed by 5 bases and J by 5 bases, leaving 12 bases between them. CDR3 coding DNA: TGTGCCAGCAGCGTATCGGGAGTTACCGGGGAGCTGTTTTTT. Its protein is CASSVSGVTGELFF.

This sequence joins TRBV20-1 and TRBJ2-1, with D possibly being TRBD2 (5 bases). CDR3 length: 17 residues. The germline CDR1 and CDR2 sequences are DFQATT and SNEGSKA (reference sequence). The V end lost 0 bases, the J end lost 0 bases, and 15 bases lay between the germline ends. The DNA for the CDR3 is TGCAGTGCTAGAGATCAAACAGACTACAGCTCCTACAATGAGCAGTTCTTC. It codes for CSARDQTDYSSYNEQFF.

This clonotype appeared a few times. The V gene is TRBV20-1, the J gene TRBJ2-2, with 8 bases lining up with TRBD2. The CDR3 loop spans 18 amino acids. V lost 1 base and J lost 4; bases outside the gene matches: 14. The germline V gene has CDR1 DFQATT and CDR2 SNEGSKA (reference sequence). The CDR3 here is CSARGPRGTRGGTGELFF. The CDR3, as DNA: TGCAGTGCTAGAGGACCCCGAGGGACTAGAGGGGGCACCGGGGAGCTGTTTTTT.